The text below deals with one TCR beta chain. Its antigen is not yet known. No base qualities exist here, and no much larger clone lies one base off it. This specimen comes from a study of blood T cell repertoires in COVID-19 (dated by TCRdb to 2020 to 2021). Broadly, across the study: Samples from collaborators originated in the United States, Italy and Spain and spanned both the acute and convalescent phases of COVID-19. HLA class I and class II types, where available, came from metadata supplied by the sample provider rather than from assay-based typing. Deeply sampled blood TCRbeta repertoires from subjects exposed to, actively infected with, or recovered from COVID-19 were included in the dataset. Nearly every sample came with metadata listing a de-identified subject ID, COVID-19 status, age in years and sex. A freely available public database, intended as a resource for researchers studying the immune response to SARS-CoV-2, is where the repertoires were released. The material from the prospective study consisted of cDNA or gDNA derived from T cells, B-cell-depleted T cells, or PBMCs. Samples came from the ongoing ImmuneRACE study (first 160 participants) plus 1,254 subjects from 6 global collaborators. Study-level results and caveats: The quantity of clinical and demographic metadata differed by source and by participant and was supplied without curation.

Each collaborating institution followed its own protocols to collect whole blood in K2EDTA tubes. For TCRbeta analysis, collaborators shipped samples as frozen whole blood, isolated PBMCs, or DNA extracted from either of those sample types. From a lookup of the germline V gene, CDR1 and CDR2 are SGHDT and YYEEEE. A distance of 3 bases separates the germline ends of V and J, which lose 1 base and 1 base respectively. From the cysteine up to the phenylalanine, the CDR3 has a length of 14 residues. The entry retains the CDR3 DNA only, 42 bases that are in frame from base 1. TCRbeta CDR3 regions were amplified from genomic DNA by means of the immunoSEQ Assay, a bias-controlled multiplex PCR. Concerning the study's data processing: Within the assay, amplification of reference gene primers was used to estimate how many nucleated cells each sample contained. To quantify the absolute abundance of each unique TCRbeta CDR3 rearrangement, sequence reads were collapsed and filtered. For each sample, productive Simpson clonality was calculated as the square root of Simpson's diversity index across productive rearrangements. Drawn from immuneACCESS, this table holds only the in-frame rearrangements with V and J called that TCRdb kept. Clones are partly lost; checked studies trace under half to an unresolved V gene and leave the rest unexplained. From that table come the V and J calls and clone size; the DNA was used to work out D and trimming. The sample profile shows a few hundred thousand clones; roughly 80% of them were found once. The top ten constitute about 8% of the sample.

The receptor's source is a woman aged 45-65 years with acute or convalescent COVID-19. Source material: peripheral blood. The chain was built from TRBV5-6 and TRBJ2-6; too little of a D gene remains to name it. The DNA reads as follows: TGTGCCAGCAGCTTGCTTTCTGGGGCCAACGTCCTGACTTTC. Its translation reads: CASSLLSGANVLTF.